The 22 T cell receptor beta chains presented below share a single source sample, sequenced in a study of blood T cell repertoires in COVID-19. Some clones are missing from TCRdb's copy, which holds only in-frame ones; the method was immunoSEQ multiplex PCR. The sample contains 65,000 to 70,000 clones, about 93% of which appear only once. Sequenced: peripheral blood. The receptors come from a man between 65 and 80 years old with active COVID-19.

Only one count was recorded for this clone. In DNA form, the CDR3 reads TGTGCCAGCAGCTTAGCTAGCGGGGGGTGGAATGAGCAGTTCTTC. Protein sequence: CASSLASGGWNEQFF. This chain links TRBV11-3 with TRBJ2-1; TRBD2 matches at 11 bases. CDR1 SGHNT and CDR2 YENEEA come from the germline V gene. V shed 1 base, J shed 7 bases, and the junction held 3 bases outside the gene matches. This CDR3 region has 15 residues.

The V and J genes are TRBV4-2 and TRBJ2-5; TRBD2 matches at 10 bases. The CDR3 is 15 residues long. V lost 6 bases, J lost 3 bases, and 7 bases stayed unmatched. In germline, CDR1 is LGHNA, CDR2 YNFKEQ. The CDR3 here is CASRLSGGAEETQYF. CDR3 coding DNA: TGTGCCAGCAGGCTAAGCGGGGGGGCCGAAGAGACCCAGTACTTC.

The count of this clone is one. V and J are TRBV12-3 or TRBV12-4 and TRBJ2-1; D may be TRBD2 (5 bases). Trimming pared 6 bases from V and 3 bases from J, leaving 9 bases between. CDR3 length: 13 residues. CDR3 amino acids: CASRRTFYNEQFF. For the CDR3, the DNA is TGTGCCAGCAGGCGGACTTTCTACAATGAGCAGTTCTTC.

The chain combines TRBV4-3 with TRBJ2-3, with D possibly being TRBD2 (6 bases). The CDR3 contains 15 residues. V was clipped by 1 base and J by 1 base, with 9 bases between them. Germline V gene lookup returns CDR1 LGHNA and CDR2 YSLEER. The CDR3 loop is CASSQVGGGTDTQYF. In nucleotides, the CDR3 is TGCGCCAGCAGCCAAGTCGGGGGAGGCACAGATACGCAGTATTTT.

The gene calls are TRBV7-2 and TRBJ2-7; TRBD2 might be the D (6 bases). Per germline, CDR1 SGHTA and CDR2 FQGNSA. There are 13 residues in the CDR3. Trimming removed 4 bases at V and 3 bases at J, with 10 bases between. CDR3 region: CASSSGLNYEQYF. The CDR3 DNA sequence: TGTGCCAGCAGCTCGGGACTGAACTACGAGCAGTACTTC.

The V gene is TRBV6-5, the J gene TRBJ1-2, with 8 nucleotides matching TRBD1. V lost 6 bases to trimming and J lost 7 bases; unmatched junction nucleotides: 7. The CDR3 extends over 13 amino acids. Germline CDR1 MNHEY, CDR2 SVGAGI. As DNA, the CDR3 is TGTGCCAGCAGCCGAGACAGGGGAGGTGGCTACACCTTC. Its translation: CASSRDRGGGYTF.

The V call is TRBV7-8, the J call TRBJ2-2; perhaps TRBD1 as D (5 bases). Germline V lookup: CDR1 SGHVS, CDR2 FQNEAQ. CDR3 length: 14 residues. Deletions cut 2 bases from V and 7 bases from J, with 11 bases between. The CDR3 spells CASSLSLGRGELFF. DNA of the CDR3: TGTGCCAGCAGCTTAAGTCTGGGGCGCGGGGAGCTGTTTTTT.

The chain's CDR3 is CASSKRASFWRNTGELFF. CDR3 nucleotide sequence: TGTGCCAGCAGCAAACGCGCCAGTTTTTGGAGGAACACCGGGGAGCTGTTTTTT. The chain uses TRBV21-1 and TRBJ2-2; TRBD2, the D gene given by the table, was not confirmed from the DNA. TRBV21-1 is a pseudogene. The CDR3 runs to 18 residues.

This chain joins TRBV3-1 (or the pseudogene TRBV3-2) and TRBJ1-5; D uncertain. Trimming took 1 base from V and 10 from J, leaving 20 bases between them. This CDR3 comprises 16 residues. The germline V gene encodes CDR1 LGHDT and CDR2 YNNKEL (reference sequence). DNA for the CDR3: TGTGCCAGCAGCCAAGGACTCTCTTTGGGTAGTGAACCCCAGCATTTT. This gives the protein CASSQGLSLGSEPQHF.

J is TRBJ1-6 and V is TRBV28; D not certain. This CDR3 is 13 amino acids long. The V and J ends lost 7 bases and 6 bases respectively, with 10 bases between them. Germline CDR1 is MDHEN and CDR2 is SYDVKM. CDR3 loop: CASMAGRNSPLHF. CDR3 DNA sequence: TGTGCCAGCATGGCTGGGCGTAATTCACCCCTCCACTTT.

J is TRBJ2-5 and V is TRBV11-2; 8 bases match TRBD1. The CDR3 sequence is 13 residues long. Germline-derived CDR1 and CDR2 are SGHAT and FQNNGV. Germline trimming cut 4 bases from V and 4 bases from J; bases unmatched to any gene: 2. Here the CDR3 reads CASSSDRVETQYF. The CDR3 DNA is TGTGCCAGCAGCTCGGACAGGGTAGAGACCCAGTACTTC.

The CDR3 loop reads CASSDPGDLGETQYF. The DNA of the CDR3 is TGTGCCAGCAGCGACCCGGGGGACCTCGGTGAGACCCAGTACTTC. The rearrangement links TRBV6-6 to TRBJ2-5, with D perhaps matching TRBD2 (6 bases). CDR3 length: 15 residues. Germline values: CDR1 MNHNY, CDR2 SVGAGI (reference sequence). Deletions cut 6 bases from V and 5 bases from J, with 19 bases between.

The chain joins TRBV19 to TRBJ2-5; D remains ambiguous. In germline, CDR1 is LNHDA, CDR2 SQIVND (reference sequence). The CDR3 has 15 residues. V was shortened by 2 bases and J by 1 base, with 11 bases between the two germline ends. CDR3 protein: CASSIRKSPQETQYF. In nucleotides, the CDR3 is TGTGCCAGTAGTATACGAAAGAGCCCCCAAGAGACCCAGTACTTC.

V gene TRBV11-3 combines with J gene TRBJ2-5; TRBD1 is a possible D gene (8 bases). This CDR3 has 16 residues. Trimming stripped 4 bases from V and 0 bases from J, with 15 bases between. CDR1 SGHNT and CDR2 YENEEA come from the germline V gene. CDR3 sequence reads: CASSSAQGGYQETQYF. The CDR3 DNA follows: TGTGCCAGCAGCTCAGCACAGGGGGGGTACCAAGAGACCCAGTACTTC.

V gene TRBV6-6 combines with J gene TRBJ1-5; tentatively, D is TRBD1 (6 bases). V was trimmed by 6 bases and J by 1 base, leaving 19 bases between them. The germline CDR1 and CDR2 sequences are MNHNY and SVGAGI (reference sequence). The CDR3 contains 17 residues. The CDR3 loop reads CASRRTVQGLSNQPQHF. The DNA for the CDR3 is TGTGCCAGCAGGCGAACAGTACAGGGATTGAGCAATCAGCCCCAGCATTTT.

This chain joins TRBV6-2 or TRBV6-3 and TRBJ1-2; D gene unclear. Germline CDR1 MNHEY, CDR2 SVGEGT. The CDR3 is made up of 15 amino acids. Trimming left V 2 bases short and J 4 bases short, with 14 bases between. The CDR3 coding sequence is TGTGCCAGCAGTTACGTGGCAGGATTGAGCTATGGCTACACCTTC. Translation: CASSYVAGLSYGYTF.

The chain recombines TRBV5-1 with TRBJ1-1; TRBD1 might be the D (6 bases). CDR3 length: 14 amino acids. The germline gives CDR1 SGHRS, CDR2 YFSETQ. Deletions cut 4 bases from V and 2 bases from J, with 12 bases between. In nucleotides, the CDR3 is TGCGCCAGCAGCCAAGACAGGCCCAACACTGAAGCTTTCTTT. This codes for CASSQDRPNTEAFF.

The chain has TRBV9 and TRBJ1-4; 8 nucleotides align to TRBD1. The CDR3 length is 17 residues. V shed 3 bases and J 0 bases; nucleotides not matched to a gene: 7. Per the germline V gene, CDR1 is SGDLS and CDR2 is YYNGEE. The chain's CDR3 is CASSADRGLSTNEKLFF. In nucleotides, the CDR3 is TGTGCCAGCAGCGCAGACAGGGGATTGTCAACTAATGAAAAACTGTTTTTT.

V is TRBV4-1 and J is TRBJ1-1; D remains unclear. Germline assignment: CDR1 MGHRA and CDR2 YSYEKL. Trimming left V 3 bases short and J 4 bases short, with 12 bases between. The CDR3 is made up of 14 amino acids. DNA for the CDR3: TGCGCCAGCAGCCATCTTCGGGGTGCCACTGAAGCTTTCTTT. This codes for CASSHLRGATEAFF.

The chain couples TRBV2 to TRBJ2-7; perhaps TRBD2 as D (5 bases). V shed 4 bases and J shed 3 bases, with 16 bases lying between them. The CDR3 loop spans 15 amino acids. The V gene's germline CDR1 is SNHLY and CDR2 FYNNEI. DNA of the CDR3: TGTGCCAGCAGTGCGGGCACGAGGGTTGACTACGAGCAGTACTTC. Translating gives CASSAGTRVDYEQYF.

The CDR3 spells CATSDLPKTGHQETQYF. DNA of the CDR3: TGTGCCACCAGTGATTTGCCCAAGACAGGGCACCAAGAGACCCAGTACTTC. This chain connects TRBV24-1 to TRBJ2-5; 7 nucleotides agree with TRBD1. Germline loops: CDR1 KGHDR, CDR2 SFDVKD. V lost 0 bases to trimming and J lost 0 bases; unmatched junction nucleotides: 6. This CDR3 spans 17 amino acids.

CDR3 residues: CASSMDWSYNEQFF. CDR3 nucleotides: TGTGCCAGCAGCATGGACTGGTCCTACAATGAGCAGTTCTTC. The chain has TRBV11-2 and TRBJ2-1, with D maybe TRBD2 (5 bases). The CDR3 spans 14 residues. V lost 5 bases, J lost 1 base, and 9 bases lay in between. Germline CDR1 reads SGHAT; CDR2 reads FQNNGV.